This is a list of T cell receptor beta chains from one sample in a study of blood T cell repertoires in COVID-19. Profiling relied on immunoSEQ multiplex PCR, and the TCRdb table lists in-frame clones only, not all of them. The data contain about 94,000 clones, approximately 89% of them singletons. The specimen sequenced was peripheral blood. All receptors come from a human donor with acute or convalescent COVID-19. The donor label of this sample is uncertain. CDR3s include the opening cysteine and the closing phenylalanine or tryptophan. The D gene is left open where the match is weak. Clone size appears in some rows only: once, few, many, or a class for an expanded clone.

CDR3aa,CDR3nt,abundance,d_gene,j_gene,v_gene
CASSQEDRGGLYEQYF,TGCGCCAGCAGCCAAGAGGACAGGGGCGGGCTCTACGAGCAGTACTTC,.,TRBD1,TRBJ2-7,TRBV4-3
CASSPTMAQETQYF,TGTGCCAGCAGCCCAACAATGGCCCAAGAGACCCAGTACTTC,few,.,TRBJ2-5,TRBV6-5
CATARGGYEQYF,TGTGCCACCGCAAGAGGCGGCTACGAGCAGTACTTC,.,.,TRBJ2-7,TRBV15
CASSYSRSAGHEQYF,TGTGCCAGCAGTTACAGTAGGAGCGCGGGCCACGAGCAGTACTTC,.,.,TRBJ2-7,TRBV6-5
CASSSTYEQYF,TGTGCCAGCAGCTCCACCTACGAGCAGTACTTC,few,.,TRBJ2-7,TRBV5-5
CSVEDRMGVNGYTF,TGCAGCGTTGAAGATCGGATGGGCGTTAATGGCTACACCTTC,.,.,TRBJ1-2,TRBV29-1
CASRSDSNEKLFF,TGCGCCAGCAGATCTGACAGTAATGAAAAACTGTTTTTT,.,.,TRBJ1-4,TRBV5-1
CSADRGHTGELFF,TGCAGCGCCGACAGGGGGCACACCGGGGAGCTGTTTTTT,.,TRBD1,TRBJ2-2,TRBV29-1
CASSSIDRGENTIYF,TGTGCCAGCAGTTCGATCGACAGGGGGGAAAACACCATATATTTT,few,TRBD1,TRBJ1-3,TRBV27
CASSPLRQLNTEAFF,TGTGCCAGCTCACCGCTTCGACAGCTGAACACTGAAGCTTTCTTT,.,.,TRBJ1-1,TRBV18
CASSEGQGNSPLHF,TGCGCCAGCAGCGAGGGACAGGGTAATTCACCCCTCCACTTT,.,TRBD1,TRBJ1-6,TRBV5-1
CASSLEVGQGIGGYTF,TGCGCCAGCAGCTTGGAAGTTGGACAGGGGATCGGTGGCTACACCTTC,.,TRBD1,TRBJ1-2,TRBV5-1
CASSESKEGGPYEQYF,TGCGCCAGCAGTGAGTCGAAGGAAGGGGGCCCCTACGAGCAGTACTTC,few,TRBD1,TRBJ2-7,TRBV10-1
CASSPPTGQGTDTQYF,TGTGCCAGCTCACCACCGACGGGACAGGGCACAGATACGCAGTATTTT,.,TRBD1,TRBJ2-3,TRBV18
CASSFNRGWNYGYTF,TGTGCCAGCAGCTTTAACAGGGGCTGGAACTATGGCTACACCTTC,.,TRBD1,TRBJ1-2,TRBV7-2
CASSPTQGLGYNEQFF,TGTGCCAGCAGCCCGACGCAGGGCCTGGGGTACAATGAGCAGTTCTTC,.,.,TRBJ2-1,TRBV4-2